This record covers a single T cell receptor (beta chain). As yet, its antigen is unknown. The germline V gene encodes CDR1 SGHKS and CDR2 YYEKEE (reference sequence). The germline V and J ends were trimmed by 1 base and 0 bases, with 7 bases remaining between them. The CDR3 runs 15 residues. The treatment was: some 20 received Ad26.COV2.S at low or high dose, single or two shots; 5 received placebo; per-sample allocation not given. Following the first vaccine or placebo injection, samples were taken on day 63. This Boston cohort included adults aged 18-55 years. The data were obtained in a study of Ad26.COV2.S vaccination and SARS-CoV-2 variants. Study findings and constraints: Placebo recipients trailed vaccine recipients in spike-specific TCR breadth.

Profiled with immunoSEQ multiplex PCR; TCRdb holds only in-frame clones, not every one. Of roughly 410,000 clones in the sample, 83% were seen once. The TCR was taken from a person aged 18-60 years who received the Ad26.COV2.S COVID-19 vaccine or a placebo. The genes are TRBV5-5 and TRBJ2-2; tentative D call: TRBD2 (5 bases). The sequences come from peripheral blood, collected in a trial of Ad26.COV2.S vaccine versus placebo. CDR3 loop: CASSLRRANTGELFF. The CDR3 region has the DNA TGTGCCAGCAGCTTGCGGCGGGCGAACACCGGGGAGCTGTTTTTT.